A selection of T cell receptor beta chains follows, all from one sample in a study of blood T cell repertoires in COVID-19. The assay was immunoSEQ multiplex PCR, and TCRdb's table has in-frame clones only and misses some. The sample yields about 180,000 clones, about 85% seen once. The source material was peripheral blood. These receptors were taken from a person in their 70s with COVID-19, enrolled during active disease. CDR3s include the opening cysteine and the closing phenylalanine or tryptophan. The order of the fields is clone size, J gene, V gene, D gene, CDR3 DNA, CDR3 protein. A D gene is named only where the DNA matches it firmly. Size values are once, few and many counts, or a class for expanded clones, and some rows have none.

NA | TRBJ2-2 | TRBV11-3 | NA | TGTGCCAGCAGCTATAACAGGGTTGGGGAGCTGTTTTTT | CASSYNRVGELFF
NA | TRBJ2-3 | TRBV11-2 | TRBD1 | TGTGCCAGCAGCCCTACAGGGGGCTACACAGATACGCAGTATTTT | CASSPTGGYTDTQYF
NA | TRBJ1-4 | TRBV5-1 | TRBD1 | TGCGCCAGCAGCTTGGCCGGTTCGGCAGGGGGCAATGAAAAACTGTTTTTT | CASSLAGSAGGNEKLFF
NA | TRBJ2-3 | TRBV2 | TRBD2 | TGTGCCAGCAGTCCCGGGGGGGGAACCACAGATACGCAGTATTTT | CASSPGGGTTDTQYF
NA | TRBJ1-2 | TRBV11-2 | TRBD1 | TGTGCCAGCAGCTTAGATATATCCGGGACAGGGCTAAACTATGGCTACACCTTC | CASSLDISGTGLNYGYTF
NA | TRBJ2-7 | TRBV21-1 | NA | TGTGCCAGCAGCCCCCGGAACCCAGGGGATGAGAACGAGCAGTACTTC | CASSPRNPGDENEQYF
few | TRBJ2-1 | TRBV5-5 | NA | TGTGCCAGCAGCTTGGAGTGGCTGTTAAACAATGAGCAGTTCTTC | CASSLEWLLNNEQFF
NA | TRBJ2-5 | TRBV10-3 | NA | TGTGCCATCAGTGCGCAGGGAGAGACCCAGTACTTC | CAISAQGETQYF
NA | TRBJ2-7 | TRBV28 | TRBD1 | TGTGCCAGCAGAACGCCGGGACAGGGCTACGAGCAGTACTTC | CASRTPGQGYEQYF
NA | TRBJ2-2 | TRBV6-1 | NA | TGTGCCAGCAGTGACCAGAACGGGGGGGAGCTGTTTTTT | CASSDQNGGELFF
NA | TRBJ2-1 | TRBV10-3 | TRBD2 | TGCGCCATTTTAGCGGGAGAAGGAAATGAGCAGTTCTTC | CAILAGEGNEQFF
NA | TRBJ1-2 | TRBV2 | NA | TGTGCCAGCAATTACCGGTCTAACTATGGCTACACCTTC | CASNYRSNYGYTF
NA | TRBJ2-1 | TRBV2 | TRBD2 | TGTGCCAGCAGACTAGCGGGGGCCTACAATGAGCAGTTCTTC | CASRLAGAYNEQFF
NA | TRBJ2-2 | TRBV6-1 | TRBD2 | TGTGCCAGCAGTGAGGTTGCGGGAGGCCTGCTTTACACCGGGGAGCTGTTTTTT | CASSEVAGGLLYTGELFF
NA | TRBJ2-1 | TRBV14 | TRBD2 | TGTGCCAGCAGCCAAGAAGGCGGGAGGGGAAATGAGCAGTTCTTC | CASSQEGGRGNEQFF
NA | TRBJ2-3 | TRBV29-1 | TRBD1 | TGCAGCGTTGAACAGGGGGCAGATACGCAGTATTTT | CSVEQGADTQYF
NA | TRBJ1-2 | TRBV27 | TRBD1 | TGTGCCAGCAGTTTCGGACAGGGCTATGGCTACACCTTC | CASSFGQGYGYTF
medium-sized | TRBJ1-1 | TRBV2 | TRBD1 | TGTGCCAGCAGTGAAACAGGGGTGGGGAACACTGAAGCTTTCTTT | CASSETGVGNTEAFF
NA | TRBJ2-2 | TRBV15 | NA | TGTGCCACCAGCAGACTTCAAGGGGTCACCGGGGAGCTGTTTTTT | CATSRLQGVTGELFF
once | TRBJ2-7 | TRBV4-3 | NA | TGCGCCAGCAGCCAAGTTATCAGATCCTACGAGCAGTACTTC | CASSQVIRSYEQYF
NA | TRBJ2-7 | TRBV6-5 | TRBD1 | TGTGCCAGCCGACGGACAGGGGCCCTCAGATACGAGCAGTACTTC | CASRRTGALRYEQYF
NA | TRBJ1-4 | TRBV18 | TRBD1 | TGTGCCAGCTCGCCAGCCCTCCCGGGACAGGGGCCTGAAAAACTGTTTTTT | CASSPALPGQGPEKLFF
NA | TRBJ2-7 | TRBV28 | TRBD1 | TGTGCCAGCAGCACCGGGACAGGGGCTGTCCAGGGGCTGTACTTC | CASSTGTGAVQGLYF
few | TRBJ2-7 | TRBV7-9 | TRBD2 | TGTGCCAGCAGCGCTACCGCGGGCGGGAGGTCCTACGAGCAGTACTTC | CASSATAGGRSYEQYF
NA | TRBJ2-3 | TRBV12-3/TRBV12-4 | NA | TGTGCCAGCAGCAAGGATAGACATACAACGCAGTATTTT | CASSKDRHTTQYF
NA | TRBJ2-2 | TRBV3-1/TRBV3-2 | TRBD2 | TGTGCCAGCAGCCAAGTGACTAGCGGGGGGAGACGGATCGGGGAGCTGTTTTTT | CASSQVTSGGRRIGELFF
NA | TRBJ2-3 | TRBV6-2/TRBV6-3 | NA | TGTGCCAGCAGTTACTCGAACCCTAATACGCAGTATTTT | CASSYSNPNTQYF
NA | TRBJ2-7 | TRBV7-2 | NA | TGTGCCAGCAGCCCAGGGGGGAGCTCCTACGAGCAGTACTTC | CASSPGGSSYEQYF
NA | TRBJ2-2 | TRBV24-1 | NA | TGTGCCACGGCGTTCAGGGAAACCGGGGAGCTGTTTTTT | CATAFRETGELFF
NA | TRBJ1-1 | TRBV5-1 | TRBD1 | TGCGCCAGCAGCAACACTCGGAACAGGGGAAACACTGAAGCTTTCTTT | CASSNTRNRGNTEAFF
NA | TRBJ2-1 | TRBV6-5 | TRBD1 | TGTGCCAGCAAGGGACAGGGGGCTCGAGGTGAGCAGTTCTTC | CASKGQGARGEQFF
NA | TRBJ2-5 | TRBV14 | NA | TGTGCCAGCGGTAAGAGGGACCAAGAGACCCAGTACTTC | CASGKRDQETQYF
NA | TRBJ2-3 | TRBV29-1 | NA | TGCAGCGTTGCAGGGGCCACCGGAGATACGCAGTATTTT | CSVAGATGDTQYF
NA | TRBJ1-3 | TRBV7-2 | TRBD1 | TGTGCCAGCAGACCAGGACAGGGGGCTGGAAACACCATATATTTT | CASRPGQGAGNTIYF
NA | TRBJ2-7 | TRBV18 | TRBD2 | TGTGCCAGCTCACCACCTGAAGCGGGAGGGTACGAGCAGTACTTC | CASSPPEAGGYEQYF
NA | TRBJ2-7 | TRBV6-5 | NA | TGTGCCAGCATGCAGCGGACGTTAGGATTCTCCGAGCAGTACTTC | CASMQRTLGFSEQYF
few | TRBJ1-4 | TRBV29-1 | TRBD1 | TGCAGCGTTGAAGTATCAGGGGGAGGTGAAAAACTGTTTTTT | CSVEVSGGGEKLFF
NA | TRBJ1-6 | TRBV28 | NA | TGTGCCAGCAGTTTGGGGCAGAATAATTCACCCCTCCACTTT | CASSLGQNNSPLHF
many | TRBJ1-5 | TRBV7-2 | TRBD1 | TGTGCCAGCAGCTTATGGGCGACAGGGGATCAGCCCCAGCATTTT | CASSLWATGDQPQHF
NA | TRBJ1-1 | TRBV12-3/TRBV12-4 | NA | TGTGCCAGCAGAGTGGGTGGGGGGTATGAAGCTTTCTTT | CASRVGGGYEAFF
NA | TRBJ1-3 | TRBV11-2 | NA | TGTGCCAGCAGCTGGGCGTCTGGAAACACCATATATTTT | CASSWASGNTIYF
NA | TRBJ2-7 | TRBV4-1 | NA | TGCGCCAGCAGCCCTAGCAGGGGCCCACTTATCGACGAGCAGTACTTC | CASSPSRGPLIDEQYF
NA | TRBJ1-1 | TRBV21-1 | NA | TGTGCCAGCAGCAAATTTCGTGGGCAGAACACTGAAGCTTTCTTT | CASSKFRGQNTEAFF
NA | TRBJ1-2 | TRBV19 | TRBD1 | TGTGCCAGTAGTTTGGGACAGGGCGTCTATGGCTACACCTTC | CASSLGQGVYGYTF
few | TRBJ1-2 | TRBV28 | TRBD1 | TGTGCCAGCAGTCCCCGGGACAGGGTAAACTATGGCTACACCTTC | CASSPRDRVNYGYTF
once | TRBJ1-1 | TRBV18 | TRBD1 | TGTGCCAGCTCCCAGGGGGGGACAGGGACTACTGAAGCTTTCTTT | CASSQGGTGTTEAFF
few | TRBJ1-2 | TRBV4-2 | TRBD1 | TGTGCCAGCAGCCAAGGACAGGGGGAGGATGGCTACACCTTC | CASSQGQGEDGYTF